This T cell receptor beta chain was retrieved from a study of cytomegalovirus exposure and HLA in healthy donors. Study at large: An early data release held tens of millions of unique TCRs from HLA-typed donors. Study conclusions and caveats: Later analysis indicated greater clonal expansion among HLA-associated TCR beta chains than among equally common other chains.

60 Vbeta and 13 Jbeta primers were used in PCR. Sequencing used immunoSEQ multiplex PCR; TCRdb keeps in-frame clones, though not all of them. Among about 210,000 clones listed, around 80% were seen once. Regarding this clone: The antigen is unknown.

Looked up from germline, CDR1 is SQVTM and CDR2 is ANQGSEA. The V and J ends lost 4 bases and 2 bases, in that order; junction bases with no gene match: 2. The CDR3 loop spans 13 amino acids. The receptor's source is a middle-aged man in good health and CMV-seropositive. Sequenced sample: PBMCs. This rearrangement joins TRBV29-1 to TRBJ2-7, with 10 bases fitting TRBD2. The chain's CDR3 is CSVASGRAYEQYF. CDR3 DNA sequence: TGCAGCGTTGCAAGCGGGAGGGCCTACGAGCAGTACTTC.